The 23 T cell receptor beta chains below all came from one sample that was sequenced in a study of T cell responses to AZD1222 COVID-19 vaccine. Clones were read by immunoSEQ multiplex PCR, and TCRdb kept only the in-frame ones, dropping some. This sample yields about 180,000 clones, of which more than 80% are seen a single time; 2% to 3% belongs to the top ten. The sample in question was peripheral blood, obtained on day 0 of AZD1222 vaccination. The origin of the receptors is an adult in good health.

The rearrangement links TRBV29-1 to TRBJ2-1; 7 nucleotides line up with TRBD1. The length of the CDR3 is 13 residues. With V trimmed by 4 bases and J by 6 bases, 6 bases remained unmatched. Germline V gene data show CDR1 as SQVTM and CDR2 as ANQGSEA. The CDR3 region is CSVGGGAGNEQFF. The CDR3 nucleotides read TGCAGCGTTGGAGGGGGCGCGGGCAATGAGCAGTTCTTC.

The chain carries TRBV11-2 and TRBJ1-2; D uncertain. The V end lost 1 base, the J end lost 5 bases, and 5 bases lay between the germline ends. CDR1 is SGHAT and CDR2 is FQNNGV in the germline V gene. The CDR3 is made up of 12 amino acids. CDR3 in DNA: TGTGCCAGCAGCTTAGCGGGATATGGCTACACCTTC. Protein: CASSLAGYGYTF.

The chain employs TRBV2 and TRBJ2-1; tentative D call: TRBD1 (5 bases). Trimming cost V 8 bases and J 6 bases, with 8 bases left between them. This CDR3 region has 11 residues. Germline values: CDR1 SNHLY, CDR2 FYNNEI. CDR3 loop: CASARVNEQFF. The CDR3 bases are TGTGCCAGCGCCAGGGTCAATGAGCAGTTCTTC. Supplemented by reference TRBV2 and TRBJ2-1, the full variable domain reads EPEVTQTPSHQVTQMGQEVILRCVPISNHLYFYWYRQILGQKVEFLVSFYNNEISEKSEIFDDQFSVERPDGSNFTLKIRSTKLEDSAMYFCASARVNEQFFGPGTRLTVL.

The gene calls are TRBV5-8 and TRBJ2-1, with 8 bases aligning to TRBD2. Trimming took 4 bases from V and 1 from J; bases not matched to a gene: 10. The CDR3 is 17 residues long. CDR1 and CDR2 (germline): SGHTS, YDEGEE. The CDR3 is CASSRLSGIWSYNEQFF. CDR3 DNA sequence: TGTGCCAGCAGCCGACTTAGCGGGATTTGGTCCTACAATGAGCAGTTCTTC.

The chain is built from TRBV18 and TRBJ2-3; a weak D match, TRBD2 (6 bases). CDR1 KGHSH and CDR2 LQKENI come from the germline V gene. V lost 1 base and J lost 2, with 16 bases in between. The CDR3 is 17 residues long. This chain's CDR3 is CASSPRAAGGYTDTQYF. The CDR3 DNA sequence: TGTGCCAGCTCACCACGGGCAGCCGGAGGGTACACAGATACGCAGTATTTT.

The chain employs TRBV6-4 and TRBJ2-5, with D possibly being TRBD2 (5 bases). V was shortened by 0 bases and J by 2 bases, with 16 bases between the two germline ends. Germline V CDR1 and CDR2: MRHNA, SNTAGT. This CDR3 has 17 amino acids. The chain's CDR3 is CASSDSKALSGQETQYF. The CDR3 DNA follows: TGTGCCAGCAGTGACTCGAAGGCGCTGAGCGGTCAAGAGACCCAGTACTTC.

J is TRBJ2-3 and V is TRBV5-1, with 11 nucleotides matching TRBD2. V lost 3 bases to trimming and J lost 0 bases; unmatched junction nucleotides: 3. Germline V gene lookup returns CDR1 SGHRS and CDR2 YFSETQ. This CDR3 has 16 amino acids. The CDR3 coding sequence is TGCGCCAGCAGCTCTTCTAGCGGGAGGAGCACAGATACGCAGTATTTT. Translation: CASSSSSGRSTDTQYF.

The chain joins TRBV19 to TRBJ2-7; D ambiguous. Trimming stripped 4 bases from V and 7 bases from J, with 8 bases between. The CDR3 is made up of 11 amino acids. Germline loops: CDR1 LNHDA, CDR2 SQIVND (reference sequence). This CDR3 is CASSRGAEQYF. DNA for the CDR3: TGTGCCAGTAGTAGGGGTGCGGAGCAGTACTTC.

The chain links TRBV11-2 to TRBJ1-1; tentatively, D is TRBD1 (6 bases). Trimming pared 5 bases from V and 4 bases from J, leaving 17 bases between. The CDR3 extends over 15 amino acids. CDR1 and CDR2 from the germline V gene are SGHAT and FQNNGV. As DNA, the CDR3 is TGTGCCAGCAGCCCAACCAGGGGCCAGGGCACTGAAGCTTTCTTT. It yields the protein CASSPTRGQGTEAFF.

The rearrangement joins TRBV25-1 to TRBJ1-2; 10 bases map to TRBD1. Germline lookup yields CDR1 MGHDK and CDR2 SYGVNS. There are 15 residues in the CDR3. V gave up 7 bases and J gave up 2 bases; unmatched junction bases: 7. The CDR3 nucleotides read TGTGCCAGCACCTCGGGACAGGGGTTAAACTATGGCTACACCTTC. It encodes CASTSGQGLNYGYTF.

This clone was recorded once. This sequence joins TRBV6-5 and TRBJ1-1, with D possibly TRBD1 on 6 matching bases. Between the trimmed V and J ends, which lost 2 bases and 4 bases, there was a span of 14 bases. Germline V CDR1 and CDR2: MNHEY, SVGAGI. The length of the CDR3 is 15 residues. CDR3 bases: TGTGCCAGCAGTTACGGTGGCTACAGGGCCACTGAAGCTTTCTTT. This gives the protein CASSYGGYRATEAFF.

This chain connects TRBV7-9 to TRBJ2-7; D perhaps matches TRBD2 (6 bases). The CDR3 loop spans 14 amino acids. Germline-derived CDR1 and CDR2 are SEHNR and FQNEAQ (reference sequence). Trimming took 0 bases from V and 5 from J, leaving 11 bases between them. The chain's CDR3 is CASSLAFRGNEQYF. The CDR3, as DNA: TGTGCCAGCAGCTTAGCCTTCCGCGGGAACGAGCAGTACTTC.

For this clone: The sample carries other DNA sequences with the same CDR3. The chain joins TRBV27 to TRBJ1-6; no reliable D call. The V end was cut by 2 bases, the J end by 10 bases, with 6 bases between. CDR3 size: 12 residues. CDR1 and CDR2 from the germline V gene are MNHEY and SMNVEV (reference sequence). This chain's CDR3 is CASSLVGSPLHF. For the CDR3, the DNA is TGTGCCAGCAGTTTAGTAGGCTCACCCCTCCACTTT.

This chain joins TRBV12-3 or TRBV12-4 and TRBJ2-1; D possibly matches TRBD1 or TRBD2 (5 bases each). Trimming stripped 6 bases from V and 15 bases from J, with 18 bases between. CDR3 size: 12 residues. The CDR3: CASSSLRGVRFF. In nucleotides, the CDR3 is TGTGCCAGCAGCTCCCTTAGAGGGGTCCGGTTCTTC.

V and J are TRBV30 and TRBJ1-1; 8 bases are a match to TRBD1. The CDR3 has 13 residues. Germline CDR1 reads GTSNPN; CDR2 reads SVGIG (reference sequence). Losses at the gene ends were 2 bases for V and 3 bases for J; bases not matched to a gene: 2. The CDR3 sequence is CAWSQDRDTEAFF. The CDR3 DNA reads as TGTGCCTGGAGTCAGGACAGGGACACTGAAGCTTTCTTT.

The gene calls are TRBV7-9 and TRBJ2-7; no definite D call. Looked up from germline, CDR1 is SEHNR and CDR2 is FQNEAQ (reference sequence). The V and J ends lost 1 base and 4 bases respectively, with 8 bases between them. This CDR3 region has 13 residues. This CDR3 is CASSLDGVYEQYF. The CDR3 nucleotides are TGTGCCAGCAGCTTAGATGGAGTTTACGAGCAGTACTTC.

V is TRBV5-1 and J is TRBJ2-7; 8 positions agree with TRBD1. J lost 4 bases, V lost 4 bases, and 10 bases had no gene match. CDR1 SGHRS and CDR2 YFSETQ come from the germline V gene. The CDR3 loop spans 15 amino acids. The CDR3 sequence is CASSIETGAVYEQYF. The DNA of the CDR3 is TGCGCCAGCAGCATCGAGACAGGGGCCGTTTACGAGCAGTACTTC.

This clone was recorded a few times. V and J are TRBV10-1 and TRBJ2-1; the D gene is possibly TRBD2 (5 bases). This CDR3 spans 15 amino acids. The V end was cut by 3 bases, the J end by 5 bases, with 14 bases between. CDR1 is WNHNN and CDR2 is SYGVQD in the germline V gene (reference sequence). CDR3 amino acids: CASSDYALGDNEQFF. The CDR3 coding sequence is TGCGCCAGCAGTGATTACGCCCTCGGGGACAATGAGCAGTTCTTC.

J is TRBJ1-1 and V is TRBV5-1, with a weak D call TRBD1 (5 bases). V was cut by 1 base and J by 1 base, with 8 bases left in between. The CDR3 loop spans 14 amino acids. CDR1 is SGHRS, CDR2 YFSETQ, per germline. CDR3 loop: CASSLSQGNTEAFF. The CDR3 DNA is TGCGCCAGCAGCTTGAGTCAGGGGAACACTGAAGCTTTCTTT. The variable domain in full, with the rest retrieved from reference TRBV5-1 and TRBJ1-1, is KAGVTQTPRYLIKTRGQQVTLSCSPISGHRSVSWYQQTPGQGLQFLFEYFSETQRNKGNFPGRFSGRQFSNSRSEMNVSTLELGDSALYLCASSLSQGNTEAFFGQGTRLTVV.

The gene calls are TRBV18 and TRBJ2-5; D remains unclear. The V gene's germline CDR1 is KGHSH and CDR2 LQKENI. This CDR3 has 11 residues. Trimming pared 5 bases from V and 3 bases from J, leaving 4 bases between. The CDR3: CASSKKETQYF. The CDR3 DNA reads TGTGCCAGCTCAAAGAAAGAGACCCAGTACTTC.

This clone has more than one count but fewer than ten. CDR3 sequence reads: CASSYSRGRVGELFF. CDR3 nucleotides: TGTGCCAGCAGTTACTCGCGCGGCAGGGTGGGGGAGCTGTTTTTT. This chain uses TRBV6-6 with TRBJ2-2; D perhaps matches TRBD1 (5 bases). V lost 0 bases, J lost 8 bases, and 13 bases lay in between. Germline values: CDR1 MNHNY, CDR2 SVGAGI (reference sequence). The CDR3 has 15 amino acids.

The rearrangement joins TRBV5-1 to TRBJ2-7; 11 nucleotides align to TRBD1. The CDR3 is 17 amino acids. The J segment lost 2 bases and the V segment lost 0 bases, leaving 7 bases of the junction unmatched. Per the germline V gene, CDR1 is SGHRS and CDR2 is YFSETQ. The CDR3 DNA reads as TGCGCCAGCAGCTTGGGAGCCGGGACAGGGGGTACCTACGAGCAGTACTTC. It is translated as CASSLGAGTGGTYEQYF.

The sample holds many counts of this clone. The chain combines TRBV18 with TRBJ2-7; D is possibly TRBD2 (5 bases). The CDR3 loop spans 15 amino acids. CDR1 and CDR2 (germline): KGHSH, LQKENI. Trimming removed 3 bases from V and 4 bases from J, with 16 bases in between. The CDR3 DNA follows: TGTGCCAGCTCACCCGATCTACTAGAAAGTTACGAGCAGTACTTC. Protein product: CASSPDLLESYEQYF.